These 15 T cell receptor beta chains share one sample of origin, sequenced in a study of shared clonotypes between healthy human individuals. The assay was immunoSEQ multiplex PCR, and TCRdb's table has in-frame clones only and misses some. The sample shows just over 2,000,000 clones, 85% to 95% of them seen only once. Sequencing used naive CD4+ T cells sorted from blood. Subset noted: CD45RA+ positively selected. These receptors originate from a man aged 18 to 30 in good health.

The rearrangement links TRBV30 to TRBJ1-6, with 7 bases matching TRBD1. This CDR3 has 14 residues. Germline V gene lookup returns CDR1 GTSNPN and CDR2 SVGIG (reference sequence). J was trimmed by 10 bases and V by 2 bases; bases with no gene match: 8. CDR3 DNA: TGTGCCTGGAGTCCGGCAGGGGGTGTCTCACCCCTCCACTTT. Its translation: CAWSPAGGVSPLHF.

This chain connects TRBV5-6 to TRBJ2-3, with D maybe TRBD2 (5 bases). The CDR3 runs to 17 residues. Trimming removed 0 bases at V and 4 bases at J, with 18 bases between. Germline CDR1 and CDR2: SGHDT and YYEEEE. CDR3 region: CASSLAKTSNHADTQYF. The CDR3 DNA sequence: TGTGCCAGCAGCTTGGCCAAAACTAGTAATCACGCAGATACGCAGTATTTT.

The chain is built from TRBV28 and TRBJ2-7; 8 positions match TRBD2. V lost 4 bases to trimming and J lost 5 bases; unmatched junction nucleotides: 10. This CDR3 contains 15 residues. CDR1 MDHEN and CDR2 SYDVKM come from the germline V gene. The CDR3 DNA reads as TGTGCCAGCAGTTCGACGACGGGGGGGACTCACGAGCAGTACTTC. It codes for CASSSTTGGTHEQYF. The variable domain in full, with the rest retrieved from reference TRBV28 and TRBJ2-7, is DVKVTQSSRYLVKRTGEKVFLECVQDMDHENMFWYRQDPGLGLRLIYFSYDVKMKEKGDIPEGYSVSREKKERFSLILESASTNQTSMYLCASSSTTGGTHEQYFGPGTRLTVT.

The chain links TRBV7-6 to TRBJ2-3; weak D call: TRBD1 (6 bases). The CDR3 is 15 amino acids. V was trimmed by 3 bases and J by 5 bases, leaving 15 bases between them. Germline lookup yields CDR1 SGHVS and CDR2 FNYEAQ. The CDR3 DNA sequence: TGTGCCAGCAGCTTCGGACAGCGCGGGTTAGATACGCAGTATTTT. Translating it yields CASSFGQRGLDTQYF.

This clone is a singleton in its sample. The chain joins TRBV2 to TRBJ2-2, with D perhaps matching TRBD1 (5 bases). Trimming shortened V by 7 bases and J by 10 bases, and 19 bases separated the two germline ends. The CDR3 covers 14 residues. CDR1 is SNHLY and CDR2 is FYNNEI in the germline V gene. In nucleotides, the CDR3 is TGTGCCAGCACCGGAAGGGGCCTCGGTACGGAGCTGTTTTTT. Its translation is CASTGRGLGTELFF.

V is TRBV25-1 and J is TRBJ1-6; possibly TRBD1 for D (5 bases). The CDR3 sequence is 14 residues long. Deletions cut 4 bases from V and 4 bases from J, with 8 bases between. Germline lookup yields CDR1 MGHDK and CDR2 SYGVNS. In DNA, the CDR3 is TGTGCCAGCAGTGCGGGGGTTTATAATTCACCCCTCCACTTT. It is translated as CASSAGVYNSPLHF.

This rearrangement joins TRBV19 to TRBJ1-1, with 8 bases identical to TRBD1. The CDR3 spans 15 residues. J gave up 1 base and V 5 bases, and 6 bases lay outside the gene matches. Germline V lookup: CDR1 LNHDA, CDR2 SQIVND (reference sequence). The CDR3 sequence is CASSVTGGKNTEAFF. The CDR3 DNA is TGTGCCAGTAGTGTAACAGGGGGTAAGAACACTGAAGCTTTCTTT.

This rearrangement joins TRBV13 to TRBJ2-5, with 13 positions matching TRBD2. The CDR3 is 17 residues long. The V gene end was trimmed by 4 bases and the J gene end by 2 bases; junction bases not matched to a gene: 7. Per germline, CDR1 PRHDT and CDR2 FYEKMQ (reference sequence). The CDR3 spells CASSWGLAGNLQETQYF. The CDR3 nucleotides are TGTGCCAGCAGCTGGGGACTAGCGGGAAACCTGCAAGAGACCCAGTACTTC.

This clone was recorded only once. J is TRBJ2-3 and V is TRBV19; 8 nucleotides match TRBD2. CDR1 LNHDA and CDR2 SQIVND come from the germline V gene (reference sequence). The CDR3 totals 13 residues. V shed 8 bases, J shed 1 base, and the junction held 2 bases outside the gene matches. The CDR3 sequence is CASGTRGTDTQYF. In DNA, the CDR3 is TGTGCCAGTGGGACTAGAGGCACAGATACGCAGTATTTT.

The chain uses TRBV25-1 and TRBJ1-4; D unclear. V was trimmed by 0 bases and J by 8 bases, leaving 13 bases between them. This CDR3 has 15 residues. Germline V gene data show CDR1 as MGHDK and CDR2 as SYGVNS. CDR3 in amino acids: CASSEYGAGKEKLFF. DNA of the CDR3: TGTGCCAGCAGTGAATATGGAGCCGGAAAGGAAAAACTGTTTTTT.

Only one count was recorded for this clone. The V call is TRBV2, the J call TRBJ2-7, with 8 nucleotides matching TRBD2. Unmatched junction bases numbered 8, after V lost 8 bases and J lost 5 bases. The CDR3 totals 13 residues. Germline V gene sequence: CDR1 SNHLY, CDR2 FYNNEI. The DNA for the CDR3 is TGTGCCAGCCGGGGGGGGCTTCTGAACGAGCAGTACTTC. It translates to CASRGGLLNEQYF.

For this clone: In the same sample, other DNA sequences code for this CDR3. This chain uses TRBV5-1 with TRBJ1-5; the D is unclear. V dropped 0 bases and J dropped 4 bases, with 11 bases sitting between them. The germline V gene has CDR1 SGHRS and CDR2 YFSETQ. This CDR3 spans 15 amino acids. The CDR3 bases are TGCGCCAGCAGCTTGGAGCCAGGAGGGAATCAGCCCCAGCATTTT. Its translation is CASSLEPGGNQPQHF.

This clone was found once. This CDR3 reads CASSPLGNEQYF. In nucleotides, the CDR3 is TGTGCCAGCTCACCGCTGGGGAACGAGCAGTACTTC. This chain links TRBV18 with TRBJ2-7; D remains unclear. CDR3 length equals 12 residues. V lost 3 bases, J lost 5 bases, and 8 bases lay in between. The V gene's germline CDR1 is KGHSH and CDR2 LQKENI.

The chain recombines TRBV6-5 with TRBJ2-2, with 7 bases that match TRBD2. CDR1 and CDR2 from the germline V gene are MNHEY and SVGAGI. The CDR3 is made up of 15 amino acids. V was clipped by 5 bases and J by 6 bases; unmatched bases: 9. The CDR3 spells CASSTPTSLSGELFF. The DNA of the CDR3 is TGTGCCAGCAGTACCCCGACTAGCCTCTCCGGGGAGCTGTTTTTT.

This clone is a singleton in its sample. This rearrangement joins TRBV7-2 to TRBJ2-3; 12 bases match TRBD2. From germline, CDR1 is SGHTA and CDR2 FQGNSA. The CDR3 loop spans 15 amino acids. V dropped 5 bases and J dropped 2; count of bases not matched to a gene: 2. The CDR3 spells CASSRLAGVTDTQYF. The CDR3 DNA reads TGTGCCAGCAGCCGACTAGCGGGGGTCACAGATACGCAGTATTTT.